This entry lists 10 T cell receptor beta chains sequenced from one sample in a study of cytomegalovirus exposure and HLA in healthy donors. Primers for the PCR totalled 60 Vbeta and 13 Jbeta. Method: immunoSEQ multiplex PCR; TCRdb's copy keeps in-frame clones and lacks some. The table shows about 130,000 clones, with around 80% occurring only once. Sequenced material: PBMCs. These receptors were obtained from a woman between 45 and 65 years old in good health and CMV-seronegative.

This chain connects TRBV9 to TRBJ1-5; possible D gene TRBD1, 5 bases. The CDR3 length is 14 residues. Looked up from germline, CDR1 is SGDLS and CDR2 is YYNGEE. Deletions cut 3 bases from V and 3 bases from J, with 10 bases between. The CDR3 coding sequence is TGTGCCAGCAGCGCCGGGGGTCCCAATCAGCCCCAGCATTTT. Its protein is CASSAGGPNQPQHF.

This chain joins TRBV27 and TRBJ2-2; possible D gene TRBD2, 6 bases. The V gene lost 8 bases and the J gene lost 7 bases, with 14 bases spanning the gap. Germline CDR1 MNHEY, CDR2 SMNVEV (reference sequence). The CDR3 is made up of 13 amino acids. CDR3 sequence reads: CASWEASGGELFF. As DNA, the CDR3 is TGTGCCAGCTGGGAGGCGTCGGGCGGGGAGCTGTTTTTT.

V usage is TRBV9 and J usage is TRBJ2-1; the match to TRBD2 covers 9 bases. The germline gives CDR1 SGDLS, CDR2 YYNGEE. This CDR3 spans 14 amino acids. V lost 7 bases, J lost 7 bases, and 9 bases stayed unmatched. The CDR3 bases are TGTGCCAGCCAGGCGGGACTAGCTTCAAATGAGCAGTTCTTC. Its translation: CASQAGLASNEQFF.

This clone was seen a handful of times. The chain uses TRBV9 and TRBJ2-2, with D perhaps matching TRBD2 (5 bases). Germline V CDR1 and CDR2: SGDLS, YYNGEE. The V and J ends lost 3 bases and 7 bases respectively, with 10 bases between them. The CDR3 is made up of 13 amino acids. The CDR3 loop reads CASSALANGELFF. For the CDR3, the DNA is TGTGCCAGCAGCGCGTTAGCGAACGGGGAGCTGTTTTTT.

The V call is TRBV28, the J call TRBJ2-1; TRBD2 matches 7 bases. The CDR3 contains 13 residues. V dropped 9 bases and J dropped 2; count of bases not matched to a gene: 4. Germline CDR1 MDHEN, CDR2 SYDVKM. This chain's CDR3 is CASLAVTYNEQFF. CDR3 DNA: TGTGCCAGTCTAGCGGTTACCTACAATGAGCAGTTCTTC.

This chain uses TRBV11-2 with TRBJ2-1, with 8 bases aligning to TRBD2. This CDR3 is 13 amino acids long. The V and J ends lost 0 bases and 11 bases, in that order; junction bases with no gene match: 3. The germline V gene encodes CDR1 SGHAT and CDR2 FQNNGV. The CDR3, as DNA: TGTGCCAGCAGCTTAGACCGGGAGGGAAAGCAGTTCTTC. It encodes CASSLDREGKQFF.

V usage is TRBV5-6 and J usage is TRBJ1-1; a weak D match, TRBD1 (6 bases). Germline CDR1 SGHDT, CDR2 YYEEEE. The CDR3 totals 18 residues. Trimming pared 2 bases from V and 1 base from J, leaving 21 bases between. The CDR3 bases are TGTGCCAGCAGCTTTCCCCACGGACCAGGGGTGGGGAACACTGAAGCTTTCTTT. Encoded protein: CASSFPHGPGVGNTEAFF.

The CDR3 DNA sequence: TGTGCCAGCAGATTGACAGGGGACGGCACTGAAGCTTTCTTT. This codes for CASRLTGDGTEAFF. The J gene is TRBJ1-1, the V gene TRBV6-6; 8 bases align to TRBD1. CDR1 MNHNY and CDR2 SVGAGI come from the germline V gene (reference sequence). This CDR3 comprises 14 residues. The junction had 7 bases not matched to a gene; V was cut back by 6 bases and J by 4 bases.

The rearrangement uses TRBV5-1 and TRBJ2-5; TRBD1 is a possible D gene (6 bases). Trimming pared 3 bases from V and 2 bases from J, leaving 17 bases between. The CDR3 covers 16 residues. CDR1 and CDR2 from the germline V gene are SGHRS and YFSETQ. CDR3 amino acids: CASSSWWDIDQETQYF. For the CDR3, the DNA is TGCGCCAGCAGCTCTTGGTGGGACATCGATCAAGAGACCCAGTACTTC.

The chain is built from TRBV30 and TRBJ1-2, with D perhaps matching TRBD1 (5 bases). Trimming cost V 0 bases and J 8 bases, with 22 bases left between them. The CDR3 runs 16 residues. Germline lookup yields CDR1 GTSNPN and CDR2 SVGIG (reference sequence). CDR3 coding DNA: TGTGCCTGGAGTGTAAAGAGACAAACAGGTAGCGGCGGCTACACCTTC. This encodes CAWSVKRQTGSGGYTF.